This passage covers 28 T cell receptor beta chains from one sample sequenced in a study of blood T cell repertoires in COVID-19. Profiling relied on immunoSEQ multiplex PCR, and the TCRdb table lists in-frame clones only, not all of them. The sample carries approximately 300,000 clones, 90% recorded once. The sample was peripheral blood. All receptors come from a woman aged 40 to 49 with COVID-19, enrolled during active disease.

Notes on this clone: Its ends do not fully match the called genes, so a read error is possible. J is TRBJ1-2 and V is TRBV28; the D gene is possibly TRBD1 (5 bases). Germline V CDR1 and CDR2: MDHEN, SYDVKM. This CDR3 has 13 amino acids. The CDR3 protein is CASSLRGRNGYTF. The CDR3 region has the DNA TGTGCCAGTAGTTTAAGGGGTCGGAATGGCTACACCTTC.

The chain employs TRBV24-1 and TRBJ2-2; TRBD1 matches 8 bases. Per the germline V gene, CDR1 is KGHDR and CDR2 is SFDVKD. Unmatched junction bases numbered 8, after V lost 3 bases and J lost 3 bases. This CDR3 is 17 amino acids long. The CDR3 protein is CATSDGSRGRDTGELFF. CDR3 sequence (DNA): TGTGCCACCAGTGATGGTTCCAGGGGGCGGGACACCGGGGAGCTGTTTTTT.

As for this clone: Other nucleotide sequences in the sample specify the same CDR3. The chain is built from TRBV12-3 or TRBV12-4 and TRBJ1-3; no firm D call. Between the trimmed V and J ends, which lost 5 bases and 1 base, there was a span of 3 bases. The CDR3 is 12 amino acids. The CDR3 sequence: CASSLSGNTIYF. The CDR3 DNA sequence: TGTGCCAGCAGTCTTTCTGGAAACACCATATATTTT.

The table lists this clone with a count of one. The V call is TRBV10-3, the J call TRBJ2-1; 9 bases match TRBD2. V gave up 1 base and J gave up 2 bases; unmatched junction bases: 6. The CDR3 is 17 amino acids. In germline, CDR1 is ENHRY, CDR2 SYGVKD. The CDR3 sequence: CAISEWKREEPYNEQFF. The DNA for the CDR3 is TGTGCCATCAGTGAGTGGAAGCGGGAGGAACCCTACAATGAGCAGTTCTTC.

The chain has TRBV4-3 and TRBJ1-5; D not certain. Trimming took 0 bases from V and 9 from J, leaving 9 bases between them. Germline CDR1 LGHNA, CDR2 YSLEER. There are 13 residues in the CDR3. The CDR3 bases are TGCGCCAGCAGCCAAGATCGTTCGGTGCCCCAGCATTTT. It is translated as CASSQDRSVPQHF.

V gene TRBV10-3 combines with J gene TRBJ2-7; 7 positions agree with TRBD1. V was clipped by 4 bases and J by 2 bases; unmatched bases: 5. Germline CDR1 and CDR2: ENHRY and SYGVKD. There are 14 residues in the CDR3. In DNA form, the CDR3 reads TGTGCCATCAGTGTCAACCAGGGGGCCTACGAGCAGTACTTC. Translated, it gives CAISVNQGAYEQYF.

The V call is TRBV18, the J call TRBJ1-1, with a possible D match to TRBD1 (5 bases). The CDR3 extends over 11 amino acids. V was pared by 5 bases and J by 7 bases, with 8 bases between. Germline loops: CDR1 KGHSH, CDR2 LQKENI. The CDR3 coding sequence is TGTGCCAGCTCATTTGACAGTGAAGCTTTCTTT. It specifies CASSFDSEAFF.

The chain uses TRBV6-2 or TRBV6-3 and TRBJ2-3, with 10 positions matching TRBD1. Germline lookup yields CDR1 MNHEY and CDR2 SVGEGT. The J segment lost 5 bases and the V segment lost 5 bases, leaving 4 bases of the junction unmatched. The CDR3 runs 14 residues. In DNA, the CDR3 is TGTGCCAGCAGTCAACGGACAGGGGGAGATACGCAGTATTTT. Protein product: CASSQRTGGDTQYF.

The genes are TRBV28 and TRBJ2-7, with 10 bases aligning to TRBD2. The CDR3 sequence is 14 residues long. J was trimmed by 0 bases and V by 10 bases; bases with no gene match: 6. Germline V gene sequence: CDR1 MDHEN, CDR2 SYDVKM. This CDR3 reads CATVAGGISYEQYF. CDR3 in DNA: TGTGCCACCGTAGCGGGGGGTATCTCCTACGAGCAGTACTTC.

This chain connects TRBV29-1 to TRBJ1-3; D gene ambiguous. CDR1 and CDR2 from the germline V gene are SQVTM and ANQGSEA. This CDR3 is 12 amino acids long. Trimming stripped 4 bases from V and 7 bases from J, with 11 bases between. The CDR3 DNA is TGCAGCGTTGTGGTGGGCGCGAACACCATATATTTT. Its protein product is CSVVVGANTIYF.

V is TRBV28 and J is TRBJ1-2; TRBD1 is a possible D gene (6 bases). In germline, CDR1 is MDHEN, CDR2 SYDVKM. The CDR3 consists of 12 residues. V was clipped by 6 bases and J by 4 bases, with 9 bases between them. The CDR3 DNA reads TGTGCCAGCAGGGGGGCTCTCTATGGCTACACCTTC. It specifies CASRGALYGYTF.

This clone is a singleton in its sample. The genes are TRBV5-1 and TRBJ2-1; TRBD2 is a possible D gene (5 bases). CDR1 and CDR2 from the germline V gene are SGHRS and YFSETQ. This CDR3 is built from 14 residues. Trimming pared 4 bases from V and 4 bases from J, leaving 12 bases between. This chain's CDR3 is CASSPKGLYNEQFF. The DNA for the CDR3 is TGCGCCAGCAGCCCGAAAGGACTGTACAATGAGCAGTTCTTC.

J is TRBJ2-1 and V is TRBV6-2 or TRBV6-3; TRBD2 is a possible D gene (5 bases). The V gene lost 3 bases and the J gene lost 3 bases, with 9 bases spanning the gap. The germline CDR1 and CDR2 sequences are MNHEY and SVGEGT. The CDR3 is made up of 14 amino acids. The CDR3: CASSYHEGYNEQFF. In DNA form, the CDR3 reads TGTGCCAGCAGTTATCACGAGGGCTACAATGAGCAGTTCTTC.

The rearrangement joins TRBV27 to TRBJ2-1; TRBD1 matches 7 bases. With V trimmed by 2 bases and J by 8 bases, 6 bases remained unmatched. The germline CDR1 and CDR2 sequences are MNHEY and SMNVEV (reference sequence). This CDR3 has 14 residues. CDR3 sequence reads: CASSLTGEGHEQFF. The CDR3 DNA reads as TGTGCCAGCAGTTTAACAGGGGAAGGGCATGAGCAGTTCTTC.

V gene TRBV7-2 combines with J gene TRBJ2-5; 8 bases map to TRBD1. This CDR3 spans 15 amino acids. The V gene's germline CDR1 is SGHTA and CDR2 FQGNSA. V was pared by 1 base and J by 9 bases, with 10 bases of the junction left unmatched. Written as DNA, the CDR3 is TGTGCCAGCAGCTTAGGGACAGGGTCCCGGAATGCCCAGTACTTC. Residues: CASSLGTGSRNAQYF.

V usage is TRBV6-2 or TRBV6-3 and J usage is TRBJ1-2; TRBD1 aligns across 7 bases. The V segment lost 0 bases and the J segment 1 base; nucleotides outside the gene matches: 8. This CDR3 contains 17 residues. Germline CDR1 and CDR2: MNHEY and SVGEGT. The CDR3: CASSYSTRGRLNYGYTF. The DNA for the CDR3 is TGTGCCAGCAGTTACTCGACCAGGGGGAGACTTAACTATGGCTACACCTTC.

CDR3 residues: CASSLEGQLMNTEAFF. CDR3 DNA: TGTGCCAGCAGCTTAGAGGGACAGCTCATGAACACTGAAGCTTTCTTT. The genes are TRBV7-9 and TRBJ1-1, with TRBD1 identical over 7 bases. In germline, CDR1 is SEHNR, CDR2 FQNEAQ (reference sequence). The V gene end was trimmed by 1 base and the J gene end by 0 bases; junction bases not matched to a gene: 5. This CDR3 is 16 amino acids long.

This clone appeared once. This rearrangement joins TRBV7-2 to TRBJ1-1; no definite D call. Germline CDR1 is SGHTA and CDR2 is FQGNSA. CDR3 size: 15 residues. The ends were cut back, 6 bases at V and 0 bases at J, with 14 bases in the middle. CDR3 nucleotides: TGTGCCAGCAGTTGGATCCCTACTATGAACACTGAAGCTTTCTTT. This translates into CASSWIPTMNTEAFF.

This clone was seen only once. The chain joins TRBV11-2 to TRBJ2-2; D uncertain. CDR3 length: 14 residues. Germline CDR1 is SGHAT and CDR2 is FQNNGV. The V and J ends lost 5 bases and 2 bases respectively, with 9 bases between them. CDR3 amino acids: CASSPVGNTGELFF. The DNA of the CDR3 is TGTGCCAGCAGCCCGGTGGGCAACACCGGGGAGCTGTTTTTT.

This clone was recorded once. This chain uses TRBV6-2 or TRBV6-3 with TRBJ1-1; the D is unclear. The CDR3 has 14 residues. The V gene lost 6 bases and the J gene lost 2 bases, with 13 bases spanning the gap. Germline V gene sequence: CDR1 MNHEY, CDR2 SVGEGT. The CDR3 DNA is TGTGCCAGCAGCCCACACAATCCAAACACTGAAGCTTTCTTT. Encoded protein: CASSPHNPNTEAFF.

The rearrangement joins TRBV28 to TRBJ1-5; the D gene is possibly TRBD1 (6 bases). CDR3 length: 14 residues. Germline V gene data show CDR1 as MDHEN and CDR2 as SYDVKM. V shed 4 bases and J shed 3 bases, with 10 bases lying between them. The CDR3 bases are TGTGCCAGCAGTTGGGGACACTACAATCAGCCCCAGCATTTT. Encoded protein: CASSWGHYNQPQHF.

The chain carries TRBV5-5 and TRBJ2-5, with D possibly being TRBD2 (5 bases). Trimming left V 4 bases short and J 4 bases short, with 11 bases between. Germline CDR1 SGHKS, CDR2 YYEKEE (reference sequence). The CDR3 has 13 amino acids. Here the CDR3 DNA reads TGTGCCAGCAGCCCCGGGGATGGAGAGACCCAGTACTTC. This codes for CASSPGDGETQYF.

The chain has TRBV3-1 (or the pseudogene TRBV3-2) and TRBJ2-2; 15 bases fit TRBD2. J lost 2 bases, V lost 1 base, and 5 bases had no gene match. The CDR3 is 19 amino acids. The germline V gene encodes CDR1 LGHDT and CDR2 YNNKEL (reference sequence). The CDR3 coding sequence is TGTGCCAGCAGCCAAGTTGGACTAGCGGGAGGGCGAAACACCGGGGAGCTGTTTTTT. It codes for CASSQVGLAGGRNTGELFF.

The chain uses TRBV4-1 and TRBJ1-2; D not resolved. The CDR3 extends over 15 amino acids. The ends were cut back, 4 bases at V and 4 bases at J, with 16 bases in the middle. Per germline, CDR1 MGHRA and CDR2 YSYEKL. CDR3 residues: CASSLKPAGLYGYTF. The CDR3 nucleotides read TGCGCCAGCAGCCTAAAGCCAGCGGGCCTCTATGGCTACACCTTC.

The chain couples TRBV18 to TRBJ1-6; the D gene is possibly TRBD1 (6 bases). The germline CDR1 and CDR2 sequences are KGHSH and LQKENI. This CDR3 has 16 amino acids. V shed 0 bases and J shed 6 bases, with 12 bases lying between them. CDR3: CASSPPGGALNSPLHF. The DNA for the CDR3 is TGTGCCAGCTCACCACCGGGGGGGGCCCTTAATTCACCCCTCCACTTT.

This clone was recorded once. The J gene is TRBJ2-1, the V gene TRBV15; 9 nucleotides align to TRBD2. After removal of 4 bases from V and 4 bases from J, the junction contained 11 bases not matched to a gene. This CDR3 has 17 residues. Germline V gives CDR1 LNHNV, CDR2 YYDKDF (reference sequence). CDR3 sequence: CATSTVPAGGPYNEQFF. The CDR3 DNA reads as TGTGCCACCAGCACCGTCCCCGCGGGGGGGCCTTACAATGAGCAGTTCTTC.

CDR3 amino acids: CASSQWGDPSSYNSPLHF. CDR3 nucleotides: TGTGCCAGCAGCCAGTGGGGAGATCCGAGCTCCTATAATTCACCCCTCCACTTT. V is TRBV5-6 and J is TRBJ1-6; no reliable D call. The ends were cut back, 4 bases at V and 0 bases at J, with 17 bases in the middle. The CDR3 runs to 18 residues. Germline V gene lookup returns CDR1 SGHDT and CDR2 YYEEEE.

The rearrangement links TRBV30 to TRBJ1-5; the D is unclear. Germline V CDR1 and CDR2: GTSNPN, SVGIG (reference sequence). The CDR3 consists of 12 residues. Trimming took 2 bases from V and 5 from J, leaving 7 bases between them. CDR3 sequence reads: CAWSSVDQPQHF. CDR3 DNA sequence: TGTGCCTGGAGTTCGGTGGATCAGCCCCAGCATTTT.